Given below is one T cell receptor (beta chain) in context. Authors' processing steps: Researchers report that nucleated cell counts were estimated from reference gene primer amplification. Here immunoSEQ multiplex PCR was the method, and the copy in TCRdb shows in-frame clones only, minus some. D and trimming come from the DNA, and the V and J calls and clone size come from that table. The data hold some 150,000 clones, with around 79% observed a single time. The sample is drawn from a study of blood T cell repertoires in COVID-19. About the study: PBMCs, B-cell-depleted T cells, or T cells were the source of the cDNA or gDNA that made up the material.

This TCR was sampled from a man aged 80 or over with acute or convalescent COVID-19. The specimen was peripheral blood.

DNA of the CDR3: TGTGCCAGCAGCCGAACGGGACTAGCGGGAAGTGCCGGGGAGCTGTTTTTT. Protein: CASSRTGLAGSAGELFF. This chain links TRBV28 with TRBJ2-2; 13 bases are a match to TRBD2. CDR3 length: 17 residues. Germline V gives CDR1 MDHEN, CDR2 SYDVKM. V trimming: 6 bases; J trimming: 6 bases; junction bases outside the gene matches: 10.